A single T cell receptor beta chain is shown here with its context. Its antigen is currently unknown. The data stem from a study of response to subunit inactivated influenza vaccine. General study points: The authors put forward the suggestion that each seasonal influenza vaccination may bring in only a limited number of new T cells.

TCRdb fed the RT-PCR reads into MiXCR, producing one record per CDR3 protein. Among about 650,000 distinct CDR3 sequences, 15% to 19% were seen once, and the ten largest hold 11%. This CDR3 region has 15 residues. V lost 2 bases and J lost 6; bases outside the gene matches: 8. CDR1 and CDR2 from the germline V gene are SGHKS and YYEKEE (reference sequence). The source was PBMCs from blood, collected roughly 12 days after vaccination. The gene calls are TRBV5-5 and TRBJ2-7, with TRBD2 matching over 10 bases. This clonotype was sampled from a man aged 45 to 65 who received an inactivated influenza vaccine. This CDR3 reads CASSFSSGRRIEQYF. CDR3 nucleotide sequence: TGTGCCAGCAGCTTTTCTAGCGGGAGACGCATCGAGCAGTACTTC.